One T cell receptor (beta chain) is described in this entry. Its antigen is unknown. The data stem from a study of cytomegalovirus exposure and HLA in healthy donors. The study's findings and limits: A further, later analysis showed that HLA-associated TCR beta chains (compared with equally common others) were more clonally expanded. TCR beta sequences reportedly predicted most subjects' HLA-A and HLA-B alleles accurately.

CDR1 and CDR2 from the germline V gene are MDHEN and SYDVKM. V was trimmed by 4 bases and J by 2 bases, leaving 9 bases between them. This CDR3 is 14 amino acids long. The PCR had 60 Vbeta and 13 Jbeta primers. The protocol was immunoSEQ multiplex PCR, while the TCRdb copy is restricted to in-frame clones and leaves out a portion. The profile shows 110,000 or so clones, 70% to 80% of them singletons. The material sequenced was PBMCs. The sequence came from a woman between 40 and 55 years old in good health and CMV-seropositive. The chain links TRBV28 to TRBJ1-5; D ambiguous. In DNA form, the CDR3 reads TGTGCCAGCAGTTCCCACATGGGCAATCAGCCCCAGCATTTT. This translates into CASSSHMGNQPQHF.